One sample yielded the 24 T cell receptor beta chains listed below, sequenced in a study of vaccination effects on CD4 cells after COVID-19. Their recognized antigens are unknown. The method was immunoSEQ multiplex PCR; TCRdb's version includes in-frame clones alone and lacks a portion of them. Seen here are 66,000 or so clones, more than 60% observed once, and the top ten hold approximately 2.4%. Isolation of CD4+ T cells took place after around 10 days of culture. It was two doses of either the BNT162b2 or mRNA-1273 vaccine that participants received. Material: CD4+ T cells from PBMCs cultured without peptide, obtained after COVID-19 vaccination. The receptors come from a human donor who received a COVID-19 vaccine.

CDR3 sequence: CASSERGRGDEQFF. For the CDR3, the DNA is TGTGCCAGCAGTGAGAGGGGACGGGGAGATGAGCAGTTCTTC. The chain couples TRBV2 to TRBJ2-1, with D perhaps matching TRBD1 or TRBD2 (5 bases each). Germline values: CDR1 SNHLY, CDR2 FYNNEI. CDR3 length: 14 amino acids. Trimming pared 3 bases from V and 8 bases from J, leaving 14 bases between.

The CDR3 bases are TGTGCCAGCACGGAGGGACCAGATACGCAGTATTTT. Translation: CASTEGPDTQYF. The genes are TRBV6-6 and TRBJ2-3; a weak D match, TRBD2 (6 bases). The CDR3 has 12 residues. Germline CDR1 is MNHNY and CDR2 is SVGAGI (reference sequence). V shed 7 bases and J shed 4 bases, with 9 bases lying between them.

J is TRBJ1-2 and V is TRBV29-1; D is possibly TRBD1 (5 bases). Trimming took 2 bases from V and 8 from J, leaving 12 bases between them. Germline V gene sequence: CDR1 SQVTM, CDR2 ANQGSEA. The CDR3 runs to 12 residues. The CDR3 DNA reads as TGCAGCGTTGAACCCCCCGGGGGGGGCTACACCTTC. Translating it yields CSVEPPGGGYTF.

This rearrangement joins TRBV6-5 to TRBJ2-7; maybe TRBD2 (7 bases). This CDR3 comprises 15 residues. Trimming removed 4 bases at V and 0 bases at J, with 13 bases between. Germline loops: CDR1 MNHEY, CDR2 SVGAGI. CDR3 nucleotide sequence: TGTGCCAGCAGTTTAGGGGGGGACGACTCCTACGAGCAGTACGTC. It yields the protein CASSLGGDDSYEQYV.

This chain joins TRBV27 and TRBJ1-2; tentative D call: TRBD1 (5 bases). This CDR3 spans 15 amino acids. Per the germline V gene, CDR1 is MNHEY and CDR2 is SMNVEV (reference sequence). Trimming cost V 6 bases and J 4 bases, with 18 bases left between them. CDR3 loop: CASRFPRGNTYGYTF. CDR3 DNA: TGTGCCAGCAGGTTCCCGCGGGGGAATACCTATGGCTACACCTTC.

V gene TRBV7-9 combines with J gene TRBJ2-7, with D possibly being TRBD1 or TRBD2 (5 bases each). The CDR3 is 14 residues long. Germline-derived CDR1 and CDR2 are SEHNR and FQNEAQ (reference sequence). V was shortened by 5 bases and J by 7 bases, with 18 bases between the two germline ends. In nucleotides, the CDR3 is TGTGCCAGCAGCCCCATTAGGGGTCGAGGGGAGCAGTACGTC. It specifies CASSPIRGRGEQYV.

This sequence joins TRBV6-2 or TRBV6-3 and TRBJ2-2; D not resolved. The CDR3 contains 19 residues. Germline V gene lookup returns CDR1 MNHEY and CDR2 SVGEGT. V lost 4 bases and J lost 5, with 26 bases in between. CDR3 DNA: TGTGCCAGCAGTTCGACCCATAGTGTGGTACTTGTTGGTACCGGGGAGCTGTTTTTT. Its translation is CASSSTHSVVLVGTGELFF.

The rearrangement joins TRBV4-1 to TRBJ1-4, with TRBD1 identical over 8 bases. This CDR3 spans 15 amino acids. Germline loops: CDR1 MGHRA, CDR2 YSYEKL. The J segment lost 8 bases and the V segment lost 0 bases, leaving 5 bases of the junction unmatched. The CDR3 bases are TGCGCCAGCAGCCAAGAAAGACAGGGGTACGAAAAACTGTTTTTT. Translated: CASSQERQGYEKLFF.

A single count supports this clone. The J gene is TRBJ2-7, the V gene TRBV30, with D perhaps TRBD1 (5 bases). CDR1 GTSNPN and CDR2 SVGIG come from the germline V gene (reference sequence). The V gene lost 3 bases and the J gene lost 4 bases, with 31 bases spanning the gap. The CDR3 is made up of 19 amino acids. This chain's CDR3 is CAWSSPWGLGNSLRYEQYV. The CDR3 bases are TGTGCCTGGAGCTCACCTTGGGGCCTTGGGAACAGCTTACGTTACGAGCAGTACGTC.

This chain links TRBV5-1 with TRBJ1-2; the D gene is possibly TRBD1 (5 bases). Trimming removed 4 bases at V and 3 bases at J, with 16 bases between. The CDR3 covers 15 residues. Germline loops: CDR1 SGHRS, CDR2 YFSETQ. CDR3 sequence (DNA): TGCGCCAGCAGCGGAGGCGGGGGGAATGACTATGGCTACACCTTC. The encoded protein is CASSGGGGNDYGYTF.

The chain carries TRBV19 and TRBJ1-2; a weak D match, TRBD1 (6 bases). This CDR3 comprises 18 residues. In germline, CDR1 is LNHDA, CDR2 SQIVND (reference sequence). V was cut by 5 bases and J by 4 bases, with 26 bases left in between. The CDR3 DNA follows: TGTGCCAGTAGTCCCCGGGGCAGGGGTTCGCCCTTGAGCTATGGCTACACCTTC. It codes for CASSPRGRGSPLSYGYTF.

This clone was counted only a few times. The chain recombines TRBV19 with TRBJ2-7, with TRBD2 as a possible D gene (5 bases). Germline assignment: CDR1 LNHDA and CDR2 SQIVND (reference sequence). V was pared by 6 bases and J by 4 bases, with 16 bases between. CDR3 length: 14 residues. This CDR3 reads CASRTDLGVYEQYV. The DNA for the CDR3 is TGTGCCAGTAGGACGGACTTGGGAGTTTACGAGCAGTACGTC.

CDR3 nucleotides: TGTGCCAGCAGCCAAATACTTGCAACTAATGAAAAACTGTTTTTT. Protein sequence: CASSQILATNEKLFF. The rearrangement links TRBV3-1 (or the pseudogene TRBV3-2) to TRBJ1-4; D unresolved. V lost 2 bases, J lost 0 bases, and 7 bases lay in between. The CDR3 is made up of 15 amino acids. Germline-derived CDR1 and CDR2 are LGHDT and YNNKEL (reference sequence).

This chain links TRBV5-1 with TRBJ1-2, with TRBD1 as a possible D gene (5 bases). The CDR3 is 16 residues long. Germline V gives CDR1 SGHRS, CDR2 YFSETQ. Between the trimmed V and J ends, which lost 2 bases and 3 bases, there was a span of 17 bases. The DNA for the CDR3 is TGCGCCAGCAGCTTTCAGGGTGGAGAAAGTGACTATGGCTACACCTTC. This codes for CASSFQGGESDYGYTF.

This chain links TRBV2 with TRBJ1-2, with D hard to call. The CDR3 sequence is 13 residues long. Trimming shortened V by 6 bases and J by 2 bases, and 10 bases separated the two germline ends. Germline CDR1 and CDR2: SNHLY and FYNNEI. CDR3: CASRRDANYGYTF. Written as DNA, the CDR3 is TGTGCCAGCAGACGCGACGCGAACTATGGCTACACCTTC. Complete variable domain (other parts from reference TRBV2 and TRBJ1-2): EPEVTQTPSHQVTQMGQEVILRCVPISNHLYFYWYRQILGQKVEFLVSFYNNEISEKSEIFDDQFSVERPDGSNFTLKIRSTKLEDSAMYFCASRRDANYGYTFGSGTRLTVV.

This clone was picked up one time. The V call is TRBV20-1, the J call TRBJ1-5; 11 bases are a match to TRBD1. J gave up 6 bases and V 3 bases, and 4 bases lay outside the gene matches. CDR3 length equals 14 residues. The germline V gene has CDR1 DFQATT and CDR2 SNEGSKA (reference sequence). CDR3 sequence reads: CSASFGTGGQPQHF. As DNA, the CDR3 is TGCAGTGCTAGTTTTGGGACAGGGGGTCAGCCCCAGCATTTT.

The table lists this clone with a few counts. CDR3 DNA sequence: TGTGCCAGAGACAGGGGGACCTGCTACGAGCAGTACGTC. It specifies CARDRGTCYEQYV. The J gene is TRBJ2-7, the V gene TRBV10-3, with 9 bases identical to TRBD1. Germline values: CDR1 ENHRY, CDR2 SYGVKD. The CDR3 contains 13 residues. J was trimmed by 3 bases and V by 10 bases; bases with no gene match: 7.

V and J are TRBV7-3 and TRBJ2-1; TRBD2 aligns across 15 bases. The CDR3 extends over 16 amino acids. Trimming took 5 bases from V and 8 from J; bases not matched to a gene: 7. The germline gives CDR1 SGHTA, CDR2 FQGTGA. The CDR3 sequence is CASSIDGTSGGYEQFF. In DNA, the CDR3 is TGTGCCAGCAGCATCGATGGGACTAGCGGGGGGTATGAGCAGTTCTTC.

V usage is TRBV7-3 and J usage is TRBJ2-5; unclear D gene. This CDR3 is built from 13 residues. Trimming removed 5 bases at V and 1 base at J, with 8 bases between. Germline values: CDR1 SGHTA, CDR2 FQGTGA. For the CDR3, the DNA is TGTGCCAGCAGCCGAACCGTCCAAGAGACCCAGTACTTC. This codes for CASSRTVQETQYF. The entire variable domain, with the rest obtained from reference TRBV7-3 and TRBJ2-5, is as follows: GAGVSQTPSNKVTEKGKYVELRCDPISGHTALYWYRQSLGQGPEFLIYFQGTGAADDSGLPNDRFFAVRPEGSVSTLKIQRTERGDSAVYLCASSRTVQETQYFGPGTRLLVL.

The V gene is TRBV3-1 (or the pseudogene TRBV3-2), the J gene TRBJ1-6, with D possibly being TRBD1 (5 bases). CDR1 and CDR2 (germline): LGHDT, YNNKEL (reference sequence). The length of the CDR3 is 17 residues. The V and J ends lost 0 bases and 8 bases respectively, with 17 bases between them. The CDR3 spells CASSQDRAGRMDSPLHF. Here the CDR3 DNA reads TGTGCCAGCAGCCAAGATCGGGCAGGGAGAATGGATTCACCCCTCCACTTT.

This clone was seen only a few times. V and J are TRBV28 and TRBJ1-4; 7 bases match TRBD1. The CDR3 length is 17 residues. CDR1 MDHEN and CDR2 SYDVKM come from the germline V gene. After removal of 6 bases from V and 3 bases from J, the junction contained 13 bases not matched to a gene. CDR3 nucleotides: TGTGCCAGCAGACTGGGTGACAGGGCTCCATCTAATGAAAAACTGTTTTTT. Translating gives CASRLGDRAPSNEKLFF.

The J gene is TRBJ1-5, the V gene TRBV18; D might be TRBD1 (5 bases). The CDR3 has 13 residues. The V end lost 6 bases, the J end lost 4 bases, and 10 bases lay between the germline ends. Germline V gene data show CDR1 as KGHSH and CDR2 as LQKENI. The CDR3 reads CASSPGINQPQHF. DNA for the CDR3: TGTGCCAGCTCTCCAGGGATAAATCAGCCCCAGCATTTT.

This clone was picked up a small number of times. The chain joins TRBV9 to TRBJ1-1; D remains ambiguous. This CDR3 contains 13 residues. V was shortened by 5 bases and J by 1 base, with 9 bases between the two germline ends. Germline loops: CDR1 SGDLS, CDR2 YYNGEE. The CDR3 nucleotides are TGTGCCAGCAGAGCCCCCACGAACACTGAAGCTTTCTTT. Amino acids: CASRAPTNTEAFF. Looking up the rest from reference TRBV9 and TRBJ1-1 gives the full variable domain: DSGVTQTPKHLITATGQRVTLRCSPRSGDLSVYWYQQSLDQGLQFLIQYYNGEERAKGNILERFSAQQFPDLHSELNLSSLELGDSALYFCASRAPTNTEAFFGQGTRLTVV.

This chain links TRBV6-6 with TRBJ1-6, with D possibly matching TRBD1 (5 bases). This CDR3 spans 13 amino acids. Germline CDR1 and CDR2: MNHNY and SVGAGI (reference sequence). The V gene lost 7 bases and the J gene lost 7 bases, with 11 bases spanning the gap. CDR3 sequence reads: CASTERTNSPLHF. The DNA for the CDR3 is TGTGCCAGCACCGAAAGGACAAATTCACCCCTCCACTTT.